This T cell receptor beta chain originates from a study of blood T cell repertoires in COVID-19. Overall study: PBMCs, B-cell-depleted T cells, or T cells provided the cDNA or gDNA that made up the material.

V was shortened by 5 bases and J by 10 bases, with 15 bases between the two germline ends. Per germline, CDR1 SGHTA and CDR2 FQGTGA. The CDR3 is 14 amino acids. This clone was counted once. In the original processing: The authors estimated nucleated cell counts from reference gene primer amplification. Sequencing was performed with immunoSEQ multiplex PCR; in TCRdb, only in-frame clones are kept and a portion is missing. The D gene and trimming were derived from the DNA, and the V and J assignments and clone size from that table. Among some 50,000 clones, 60% to 85% were seen once, and the ten largest hold about 5.3%.

This clonotype was obtained from a human donor in a cohort sampled during active COVID-19. The V call is TRBV7-3, the J call TRBJ1-6; D not certain. Material: peripheral blood. The CDR3 reads CASSLGVPPSPLHF. The CDR3 DNA reads TGTGCCAGCAGCCTCGGGGTCCCACCCTCACCCCTCCACTTT.